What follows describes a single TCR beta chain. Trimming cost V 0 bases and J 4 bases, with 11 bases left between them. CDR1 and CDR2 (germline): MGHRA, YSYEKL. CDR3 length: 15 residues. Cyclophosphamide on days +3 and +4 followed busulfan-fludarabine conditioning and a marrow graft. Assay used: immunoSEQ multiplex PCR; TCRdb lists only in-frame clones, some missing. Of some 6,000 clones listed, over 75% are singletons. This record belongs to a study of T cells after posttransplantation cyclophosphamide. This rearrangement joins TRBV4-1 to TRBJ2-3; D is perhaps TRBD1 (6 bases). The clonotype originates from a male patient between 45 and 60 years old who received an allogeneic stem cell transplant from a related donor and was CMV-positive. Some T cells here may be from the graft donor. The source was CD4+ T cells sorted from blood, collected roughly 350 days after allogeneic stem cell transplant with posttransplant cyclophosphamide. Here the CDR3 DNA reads TGCGCCAGCAGCCAAGAAGCAGGGGCGGCAGATACGCAGTATTTT. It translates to CASSQEAGAADTQYF.